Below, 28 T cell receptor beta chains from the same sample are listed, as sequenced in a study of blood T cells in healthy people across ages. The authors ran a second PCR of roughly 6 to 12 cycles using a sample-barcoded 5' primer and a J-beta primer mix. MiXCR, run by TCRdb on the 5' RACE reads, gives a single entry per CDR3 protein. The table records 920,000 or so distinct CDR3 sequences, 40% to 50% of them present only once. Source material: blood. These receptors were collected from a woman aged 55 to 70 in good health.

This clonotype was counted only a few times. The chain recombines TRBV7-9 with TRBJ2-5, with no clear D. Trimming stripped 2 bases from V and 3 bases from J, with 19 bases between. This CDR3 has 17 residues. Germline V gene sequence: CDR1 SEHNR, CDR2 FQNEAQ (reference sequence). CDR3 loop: CASSLISRLSLKETQYF. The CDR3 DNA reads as TGTGCCAGCAGCTTAATATCTCGGCTTTCCCTAAAAGAGACCCAGTACTTC.

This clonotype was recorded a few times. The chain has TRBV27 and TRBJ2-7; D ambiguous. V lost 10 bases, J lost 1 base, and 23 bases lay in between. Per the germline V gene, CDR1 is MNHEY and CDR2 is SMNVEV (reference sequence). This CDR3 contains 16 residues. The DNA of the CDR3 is TGTGCCAACTCCCCCAGGACCAGCGATCAATCCTACGAGCAGTACTTC. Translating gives CANSPRTSDQSYEQYF.

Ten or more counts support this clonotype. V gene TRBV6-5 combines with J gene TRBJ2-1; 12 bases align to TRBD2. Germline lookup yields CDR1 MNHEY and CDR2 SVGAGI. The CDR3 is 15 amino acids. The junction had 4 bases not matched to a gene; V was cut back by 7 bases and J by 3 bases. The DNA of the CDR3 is TGTGCCAGCAAACTAGCGGGAGGTTACTACAATGAGCAGTTCTTC. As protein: CASKLAGGYYNEQFF.

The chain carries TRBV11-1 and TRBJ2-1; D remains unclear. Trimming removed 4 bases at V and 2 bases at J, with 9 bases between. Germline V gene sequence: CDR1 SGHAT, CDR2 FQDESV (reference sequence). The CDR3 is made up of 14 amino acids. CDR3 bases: TGTGCCAGCAGCTCGCAAGAAACCTACAATGAGCAGTTCTTC. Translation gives CASSSQETYNEQFF.

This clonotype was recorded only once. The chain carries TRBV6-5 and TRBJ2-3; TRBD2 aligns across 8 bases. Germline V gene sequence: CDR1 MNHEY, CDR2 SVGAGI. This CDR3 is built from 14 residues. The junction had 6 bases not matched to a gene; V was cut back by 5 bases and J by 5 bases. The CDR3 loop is CASSMVLAGDTQYF. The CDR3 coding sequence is TGTGCCAGCAGTATGGTGCTAGCGGGAGATACGCAGTATTTT.

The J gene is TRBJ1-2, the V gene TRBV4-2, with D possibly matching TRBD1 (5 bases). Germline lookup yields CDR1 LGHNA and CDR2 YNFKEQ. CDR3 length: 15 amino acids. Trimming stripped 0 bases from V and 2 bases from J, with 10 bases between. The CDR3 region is CASSQDPGLNYGYTF. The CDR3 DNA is TGTGCCAGCAGCCAAGACCCAGGGCTAAACTATGGCTACACCTTC.

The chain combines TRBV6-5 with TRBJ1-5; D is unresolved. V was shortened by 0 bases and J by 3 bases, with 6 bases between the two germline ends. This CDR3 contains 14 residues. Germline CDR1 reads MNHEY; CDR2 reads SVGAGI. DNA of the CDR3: TGTGCCAGCAGTTACTCAGGATTCAATCAGCCCCAGCATTTT. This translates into CASSYSGFNQPQHF.

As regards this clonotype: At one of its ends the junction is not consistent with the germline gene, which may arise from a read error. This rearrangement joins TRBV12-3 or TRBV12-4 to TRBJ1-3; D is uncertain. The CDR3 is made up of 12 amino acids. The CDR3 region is CASSDAGNIIYF. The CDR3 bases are TGTGCCAGTTCGGACGCTGGAAACATCATATATTTT.

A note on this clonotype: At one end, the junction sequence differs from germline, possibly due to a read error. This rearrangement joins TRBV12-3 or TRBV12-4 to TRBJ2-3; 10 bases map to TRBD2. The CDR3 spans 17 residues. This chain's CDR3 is CASSLLTSGLSADMEYF. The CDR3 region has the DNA TGTGCCAGCAGTTTACTGACTAGCGGGCTTAGCGCAGATATGGAATATTTC.

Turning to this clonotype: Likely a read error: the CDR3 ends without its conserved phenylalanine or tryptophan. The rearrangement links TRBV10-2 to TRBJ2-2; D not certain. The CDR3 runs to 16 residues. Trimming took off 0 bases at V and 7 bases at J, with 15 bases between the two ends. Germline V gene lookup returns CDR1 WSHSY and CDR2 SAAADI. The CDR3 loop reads CASSESQRRIIGELFL. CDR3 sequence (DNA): TGCGCCAGCAGTGAGTCGCAGCGCCGCATTATCGGGGAGCTGTTTTTG.

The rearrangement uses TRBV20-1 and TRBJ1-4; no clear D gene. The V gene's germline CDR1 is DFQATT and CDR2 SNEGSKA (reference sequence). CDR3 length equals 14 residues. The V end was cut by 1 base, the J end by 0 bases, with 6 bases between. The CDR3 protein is CSARAASTNEKLFF. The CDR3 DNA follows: TGCAGTGCTAGAGCGGCCTCAACTAATGAAAAACTGTTTTTT.

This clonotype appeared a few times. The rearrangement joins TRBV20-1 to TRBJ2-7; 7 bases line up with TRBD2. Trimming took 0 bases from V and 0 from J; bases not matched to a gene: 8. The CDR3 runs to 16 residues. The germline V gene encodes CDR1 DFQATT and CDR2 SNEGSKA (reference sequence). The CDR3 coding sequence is TGCAGTGCTAGAGATCCCCGCGGGAGCCCCTCCTACGAGCAGTACTTC. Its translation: CSARDPRGSPSYEQYF.

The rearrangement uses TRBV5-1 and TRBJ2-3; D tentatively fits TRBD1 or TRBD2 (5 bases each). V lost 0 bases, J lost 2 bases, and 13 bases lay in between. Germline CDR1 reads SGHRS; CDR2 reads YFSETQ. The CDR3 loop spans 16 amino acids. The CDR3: CASSLGDRTLTDTQYF. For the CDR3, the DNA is TGCGCCAGCAGCTTGGGGGACCGAACCCTCACAGATACGCAGTATTTT.

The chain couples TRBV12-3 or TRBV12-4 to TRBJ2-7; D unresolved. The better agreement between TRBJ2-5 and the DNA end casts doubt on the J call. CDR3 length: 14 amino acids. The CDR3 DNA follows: TGTGCCAGCAGTTTCGCACTCGGCCCCGAGACCCAGTACTTC. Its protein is CASSFALGPETQYF.

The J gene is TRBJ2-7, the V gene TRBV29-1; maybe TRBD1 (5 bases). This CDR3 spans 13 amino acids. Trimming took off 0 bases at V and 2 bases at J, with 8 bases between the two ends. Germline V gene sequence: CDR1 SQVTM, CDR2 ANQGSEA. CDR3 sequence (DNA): TGCAGCGTTGAAGATCTGACAGCCTACGAGCAGTACTTC. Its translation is CSVEDLTAYEQYF.

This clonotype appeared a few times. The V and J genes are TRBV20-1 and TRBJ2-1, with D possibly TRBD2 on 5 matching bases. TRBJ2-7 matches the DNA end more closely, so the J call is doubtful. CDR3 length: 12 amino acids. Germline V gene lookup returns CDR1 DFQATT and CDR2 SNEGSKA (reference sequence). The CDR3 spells CSARLDYYEQYF. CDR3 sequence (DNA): TGCAGTGCTAGGCTAGACTACTACGAGCAGTACTTC.

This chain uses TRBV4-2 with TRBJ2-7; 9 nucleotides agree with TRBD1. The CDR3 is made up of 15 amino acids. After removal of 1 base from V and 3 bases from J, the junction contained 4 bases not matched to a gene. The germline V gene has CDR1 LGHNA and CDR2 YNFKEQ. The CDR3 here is CASSQVGTGHYEQYF. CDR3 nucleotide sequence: TGTGCCAGCAGCCAAGTAGGGACAGGGCACTACGAGCAGTACTTC.

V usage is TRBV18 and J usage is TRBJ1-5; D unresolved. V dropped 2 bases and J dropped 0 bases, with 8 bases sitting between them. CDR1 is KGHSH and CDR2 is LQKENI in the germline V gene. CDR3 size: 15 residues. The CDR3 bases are TGTGCCAGCTCACCATTTCGAGATAGCAATCAGCCCCAGCATTTT. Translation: CASSPFRDSNQPQHF.

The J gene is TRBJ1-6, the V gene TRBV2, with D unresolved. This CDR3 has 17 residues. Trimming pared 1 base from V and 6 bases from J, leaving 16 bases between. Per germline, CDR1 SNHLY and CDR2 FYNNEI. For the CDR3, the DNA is TGTGCCAGCAGTGAAGGTCAAGACAAATCTCGTAATTCACCCCTCCACTTT. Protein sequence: CASSEGQDKSRNSPLHF.

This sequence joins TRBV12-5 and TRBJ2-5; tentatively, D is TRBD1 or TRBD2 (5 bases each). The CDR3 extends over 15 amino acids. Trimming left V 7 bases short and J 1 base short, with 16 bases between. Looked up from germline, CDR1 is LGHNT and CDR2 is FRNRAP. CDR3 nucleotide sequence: TGTGCTAGTGCCTTGGGGGTTGGGGGCCAAGAGACCCAGTACTTC. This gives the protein CASALGVGGQETQYF.

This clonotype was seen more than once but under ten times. CDR3 bases: TGTGCCACCAGTCACACGAGAGACGGAGGGACAGGGCGTTTTAGCACAGATACGCAGTATTTT. The encoded protein is CATSHTRDGGTGRFSTDTQYF. The genes are TRBV24-1 and TRBJ2-3; 9 positions agree with TRBD1. V was pared by 6 bases and J by 0 bases, with 21 bases of the junction left unmatched. Germline lookup yields CDR1 KGHDR and CDR2 SFDVKD. The CDR3 runs 21 residues.

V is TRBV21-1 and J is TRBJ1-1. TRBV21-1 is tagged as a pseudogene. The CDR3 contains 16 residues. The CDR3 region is CASSKRCRQENTEAFF. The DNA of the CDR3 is TGTGCCAGCAGCAAAAGGTGTAGGCAGGAGAACACTGAAGCTTTCTTT.

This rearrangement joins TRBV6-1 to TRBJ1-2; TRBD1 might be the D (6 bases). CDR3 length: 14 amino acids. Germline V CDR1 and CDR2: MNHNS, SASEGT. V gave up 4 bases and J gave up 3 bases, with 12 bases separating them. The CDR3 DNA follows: TGTGCCAGCAGTGCCCGGGGGCGGCACTATGGCTACACCTTC. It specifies CASSARGRHYGYTF.

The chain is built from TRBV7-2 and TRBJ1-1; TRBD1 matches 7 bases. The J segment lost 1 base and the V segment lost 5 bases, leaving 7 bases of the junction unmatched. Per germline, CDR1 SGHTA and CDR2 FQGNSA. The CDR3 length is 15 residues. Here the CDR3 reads CASSKLTGTNTEAFF. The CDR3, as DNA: TGTGCCAGCAGCAAACTGACAGGGACGAACACTGAAGCTTTCTTT.

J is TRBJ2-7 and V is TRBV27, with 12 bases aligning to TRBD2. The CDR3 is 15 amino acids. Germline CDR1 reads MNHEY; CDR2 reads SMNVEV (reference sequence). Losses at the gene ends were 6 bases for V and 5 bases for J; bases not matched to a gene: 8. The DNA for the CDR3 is TGTGCCAGCAGGGAGTCGGCTAGCGGGAGGGACGAGCAGTACTTC. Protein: CASRESASGRDEQYF.

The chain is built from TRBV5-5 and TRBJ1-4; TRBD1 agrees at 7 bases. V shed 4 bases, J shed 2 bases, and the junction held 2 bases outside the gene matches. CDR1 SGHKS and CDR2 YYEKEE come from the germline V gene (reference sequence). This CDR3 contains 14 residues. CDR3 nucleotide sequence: TGTGCCAGCAGCAAACAGGGGACTAATGAAAAACTGTTTTTT. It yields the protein CASSKQGTNEKLFF.

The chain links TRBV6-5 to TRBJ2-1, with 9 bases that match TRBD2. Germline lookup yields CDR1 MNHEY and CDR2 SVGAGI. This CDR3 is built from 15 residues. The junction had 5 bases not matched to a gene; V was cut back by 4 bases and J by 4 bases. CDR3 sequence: CASSFVTSGYNEQFF. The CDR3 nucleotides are TGTGCCAGCAGTTTCGTGACTAGCGGATACAATGAGCAGTTCTTC.

CDR3 coding DNA: TGCGCCAGCAGCCAGGGGGACCCCTCCTACAATGAGCAGTTCTTC. It specifies CASSQGDPSYNEQFF. This rearrangement joins TRBV4-1 to TRBJ2-1; perhaps D is TRBD1 or TRBD2 (5 bases each). This CDR3 is 15 amino acids long. The germline V gene encodes CDR1 MGHRA and CDR2 YSYEKL. The V and J ends lost 3 bases and 0 bases respectively, with 9 bases between them.